These 2 T cell receptor beta chains share one sample of origin, sequenced in a study of CD8 T cells in Susac syndrome. Random hexamers primed reverse transcription of roughly 0.45 to 1 ug RNA. Each CDR3 protein gets one entry after TCRdb re-called the immunoSEQ multiplex PCR reads with MiXCR. The sample holds about 200,000 distinct CDR3 sequences; under 95% are singletons and the top ten take 0.1%. Sequencing used CD4+ T cells from PBMCs. Source of these receptors: a human donor in good health.

This clonotype occurred a few times. The J gene is TRBJ2-7, the V gene TRBV5-1; 8 nucleotides line up with TRBD1. The germline V gene encodes CDR1 SGHRS and CDR2 YFSETQ. J was trimmed by 5 bases and V by 6 bases; bases with no gene match: 25. The CDR3 runs to 19 residues. CDR3 in amino acids: CASKSAIVARGLIEDEQYF. CDR3 in DNA: TGCGCCAGCAAGTCCGCTATCGTGGCCAGGGGGCTAATTGAGGACGAGCAGTACTTC.

This chain joins TRBV7-3 and TRBJ2-1; D might be TRBD2 (6 bases). The CDR3 contains 15 residues. Trimming stripped 5 bases from V and 5 bases from J, with 16 bases between. Germline CDR1 SGHTA, CDR2 FQGTGA. The CDR3 here is CASSPGGGIDNEQFF. CDR3 sequence (DNA): TGTGCCAGCAGCCCCGGTGGGGGGATCGACAATGAGCAGTTCTTC.